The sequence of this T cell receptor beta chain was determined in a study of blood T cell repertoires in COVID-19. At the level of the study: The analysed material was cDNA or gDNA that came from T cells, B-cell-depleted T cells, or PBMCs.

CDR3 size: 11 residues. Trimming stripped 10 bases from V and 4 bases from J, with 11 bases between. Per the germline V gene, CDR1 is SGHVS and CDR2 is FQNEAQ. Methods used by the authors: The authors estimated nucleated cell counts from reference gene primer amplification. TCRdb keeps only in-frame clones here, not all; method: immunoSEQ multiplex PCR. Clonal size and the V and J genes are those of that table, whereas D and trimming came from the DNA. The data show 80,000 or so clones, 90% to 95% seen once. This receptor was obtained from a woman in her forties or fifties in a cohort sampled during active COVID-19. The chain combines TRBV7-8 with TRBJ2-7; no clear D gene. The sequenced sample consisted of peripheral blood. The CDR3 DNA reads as TGTGCCACAAGTTCAGAATACGAGCAGTACTTC. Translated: CATSSEYEQYF.